This TCR beta chain appears in the sequencing data of a study of Tregs in tolerant kidney transplant recipients (dated by TCRdb to between 2018 and 2021). With regard to the full study: Related donors were used in the transplants with nonmyeloablative bone marrow transplantation, and mixed chimerism was transient in the human trials. The study applied TCRbeta sequencing to find donor-specific regulatory T cells before combined kidney and bone marrow transplantation and then followed those same cells after transplant. The paper's findings and limits, for the study overall: For some patients the PCR primers changed over time, which made it impossible to compare the samples from those patients at the nucleotide level. Biological reproducibility was not directly assessed, although technical replication error appeared to be minimal. In tolerant patients, the expansion of donor-specific Tregs was greater than global Treg expansion, suggesting that the expansion was antigen-driven rather than nonspecific. Expanding Tregs with activated donor B cells appeared to identify the most biologically relevant and donor-specific TCRbeta repertoire. The study was limited by small patient numbers, and the findings need validation in larger populations and under other immunosuppression protocols.

Remarks on this clone: Its antigen has not been determined. No much larger clone exists at a distance of one base, and base qualities are not known.

Trimming accounts for 0 bases at V and 3 bases at J, while the number of junction bases matched to no gene is 4. The CDR3 runs 15 residues from the cysteine to the phenylalanine. Just CDR3 DNA is preserved here, 45 bases in frame from base 1. The germline V gene (reference sequence) provides CDR1 GTSNPN and CDR2 SVGIG. Genomic DNA was extracted from sorted cells with the QIAGEN DNeasy Blood and Tissue Kit for TCRbeta CDR3 sequencing. High-throughput TCRbeta CDR3 sequencing, which included PCR amplification with bias correction and internal controls, was done commercially through immunoSEQ. In the original analysis: A unique productive TCRbeta sequence was defined by the CDR3 nucleotide sequence when primers matched, and otherwise by the CDR3 amino acid sequence together with the Vbeta and Jbeta genes. Sorting error was corrected by removing sequences shared between sorted populations at a frequency ratio of 2:1 or less, and the remaining shared sequences were assigned to the higher population. Sequences were defined as donor-reactive when expanded at least 5-fold in CFSE-low cells versus unstimulated cells and present at a frequency of at least 0.01% in CFSE-low cells. Jensen-Shannon divergence, calculated on the top 100 TCRbeta sequences ranked by frequency, was used to quantify repertoire divergence. When a sample had multiple sequencing runs, each run was corrected for sorting error separately and the runs were then pooled. The table was pulled from immuneACCESS by TCRdb, which kept in-frame rearrangements only. Such tables lose some clones; where checked, under half of the loss comes from unresolved V genes, and the rest has no known cause. V and J calls and clone size are given by that table; D and trimming were obtained from the DNA. The sample has about 69,000 clones on record, 85% to 90% of them singletons. The ten biggest clones cover approximately 0.4% of the sample.

This specimen's time point label, interpreted: blood sample drawn before combined kidney and bone marrow transplant. Thawed PBMCs were FACS-sorted into unstimulated Tregs (CD4+CD25+CD127-), CD4+ non-Tregs (CD4+CD25-), CD4 cells and CD8 cells. The patients were a handful of recipients of combined kidney and bone marrow transplants from the ITN036ST trial, and samples were available only from these trial subjects. Healthy control blood was processed to PBMCs by Ficoll density gradient and cryopreserved, and patient PBMCs were collected before and after transplant. The rearrangement joined TRBV30 to TRBJ2-7; a stretch of 11 junction bases matches TRBD1. This sample comprised CD4+ T cells from blood, obtained before the transplant. The sequence derives from a human donor who received a combined kidney and bone marrow transplant. The CDR3 has the sequence CAWSVGGTGGYEQYF. The DNA reads as follows: TGTGCCTGGAGTGTAGGGGGGACAGGGGGCTACGAGCAGTACTTC.